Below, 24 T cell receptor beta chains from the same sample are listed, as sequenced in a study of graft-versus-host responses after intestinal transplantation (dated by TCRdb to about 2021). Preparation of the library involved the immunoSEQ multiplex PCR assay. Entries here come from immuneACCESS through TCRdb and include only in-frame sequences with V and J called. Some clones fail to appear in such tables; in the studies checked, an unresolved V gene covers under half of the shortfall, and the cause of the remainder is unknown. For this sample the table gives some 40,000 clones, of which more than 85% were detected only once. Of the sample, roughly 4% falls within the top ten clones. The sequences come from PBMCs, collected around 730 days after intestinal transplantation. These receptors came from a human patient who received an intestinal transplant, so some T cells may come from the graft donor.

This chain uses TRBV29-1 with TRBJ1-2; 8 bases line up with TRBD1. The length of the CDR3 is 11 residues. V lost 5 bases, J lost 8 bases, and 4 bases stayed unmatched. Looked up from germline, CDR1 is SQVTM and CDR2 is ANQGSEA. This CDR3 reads CSVWTGNGYTF. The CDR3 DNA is TGCAGCGTTTGGACAGGGAACGGCTACACCTTC.

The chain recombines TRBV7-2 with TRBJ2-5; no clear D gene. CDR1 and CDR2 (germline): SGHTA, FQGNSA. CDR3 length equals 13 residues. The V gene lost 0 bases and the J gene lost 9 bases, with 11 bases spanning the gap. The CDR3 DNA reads TGTGCCAGCAGCTTAGCCAACCTCTTGGCCCAGTACTTC. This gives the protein CASSLANLLAQYF.

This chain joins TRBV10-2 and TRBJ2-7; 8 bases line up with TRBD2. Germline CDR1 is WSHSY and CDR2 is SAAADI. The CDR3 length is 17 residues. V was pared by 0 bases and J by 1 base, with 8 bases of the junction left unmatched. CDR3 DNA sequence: TGCGCCAGCAGTGAGTCTAAGTTACTAGCGGAGTCCTACGAGCAGTACTTC. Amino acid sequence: CASSESKLLAESYEQYF.

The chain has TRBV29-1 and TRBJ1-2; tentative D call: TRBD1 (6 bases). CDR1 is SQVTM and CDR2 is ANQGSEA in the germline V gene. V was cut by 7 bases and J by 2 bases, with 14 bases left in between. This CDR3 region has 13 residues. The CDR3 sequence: CSATTGSNYGYTF. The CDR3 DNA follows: TGCAGCGCCACAACAGGGAGCAACTATGGCTACACCTTC.

This CDR3 reads CASSEWGLAGLSTDTQYF. Here the CDR3 DNA reads TGTGCCAGCAGTGAATGGGGGCTAGCGGGGCTTAGCACAGATACGCAGTATTTT. The J gene is TRBJ2-3, the V gene TRBV6-1, with 9 positions matching TRBD2. Germline V gene lookup returns CDR1 MNHNS and CDR2 SASEGT. The CDR3 runs 18 residues. The ends lost 2 bases at V and 0 bases at J; junction bases unmatched: 9.

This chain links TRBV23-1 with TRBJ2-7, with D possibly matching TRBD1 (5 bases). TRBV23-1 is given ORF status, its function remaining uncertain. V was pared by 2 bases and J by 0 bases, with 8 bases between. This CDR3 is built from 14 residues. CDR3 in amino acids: CASSQGAHSYEQYF. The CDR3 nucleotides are TGCGCCAGCAGTCAAGGGGCCCACTCCTACGAGCAGTACTTC.

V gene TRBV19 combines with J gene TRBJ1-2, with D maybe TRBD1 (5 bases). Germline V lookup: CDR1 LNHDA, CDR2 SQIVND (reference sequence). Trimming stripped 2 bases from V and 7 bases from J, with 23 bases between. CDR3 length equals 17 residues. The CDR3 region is CASSIFPSRIWGGGYTF. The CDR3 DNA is TGTGCCAGTAGTATATTCCCGAGTAGAATTTGGGGCGGTGGCTACACCTTC.

CDR3: CASSLAGSGNEQFF. The CDR3, as DNA: TGTGCCAGCAGCTTAGCGGGGTCGGGTAATGAGCAGTTCTTC. The genes are TRBV7-7 and TRBJ2-1; the D is unclear. The CDR3 is 14 residues long. Trimming left V 0 bases short and J 7 bases short, with 10 bases between. CDR1 is SSHAT and CDR2 is FNYEAQ in the germline V gene (reference sequence).

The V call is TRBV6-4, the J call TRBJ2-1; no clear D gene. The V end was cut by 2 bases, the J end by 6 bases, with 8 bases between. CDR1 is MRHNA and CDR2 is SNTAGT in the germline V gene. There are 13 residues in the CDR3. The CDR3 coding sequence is TGTGCCAGCAGTGACGGATTGGTCAATGAGCAGTTCTTC. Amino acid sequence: CASSDGLVNEQFF.

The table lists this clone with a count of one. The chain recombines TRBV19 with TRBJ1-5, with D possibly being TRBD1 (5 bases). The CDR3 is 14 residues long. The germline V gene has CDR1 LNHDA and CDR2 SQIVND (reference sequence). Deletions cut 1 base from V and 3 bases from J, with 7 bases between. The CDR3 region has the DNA TGTGCCAGTAGTATAGCTGGGGCCAATCAGCCCCAGCATTTT. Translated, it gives CASSIAGANQPQHF.

The DNA of the CDR3 is TGCGCCAGCAGCTTGTGGGATTTTACCTACGAGCAGTACTTC. Its protein product is CASSLWDFTYEQYF. The rearrangement uses TRBV5-1 and TRBJ2-7; D is ambiguous. CDR1 is SGHRS and CDR2 is YFSETQ in the germline V gene. This CDR3 comprises 14 residues. V was cut by 1 base and J by 2 bases, with 10 bases left in between.

The CDR3 is CASSITGGRKLFF. The CDR3 region has the DNA TGTGCCAGCAGTATAACAGGGGGCAGAAAACTGTTTTTT. This chain uses TRBV27 with TRBJ1-4; 9 bases agree with TRBD1. Germline-derived CDR1 and CDR2 are MNHEY and SMNVEV (reference sequence). CDR3 size: 13 residues. Trimming at V came to 5 bases and at J to 10 bases, leaving 5 bases not matched to a gene.

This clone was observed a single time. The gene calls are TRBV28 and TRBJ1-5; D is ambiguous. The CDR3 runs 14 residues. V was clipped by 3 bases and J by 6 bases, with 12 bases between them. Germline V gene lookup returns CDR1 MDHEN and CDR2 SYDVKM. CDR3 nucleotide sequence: TGTGCCAGCAGTTTTGGGTTCCGGGTTCAGCCCCAGCATTTT. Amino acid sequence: CASSFGFRVQPQHF. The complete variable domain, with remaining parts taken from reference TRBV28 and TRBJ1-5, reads DVKVTQSSRYLVKRTGEKVFLECVQDMDHENMFWYRQDPGLGLRLIYFSYDVKMKEKGDIPEGYSVSREKKERFSLILESASTNQTSMYLCASSFGFRVQPQHFGDGTRLSIL.

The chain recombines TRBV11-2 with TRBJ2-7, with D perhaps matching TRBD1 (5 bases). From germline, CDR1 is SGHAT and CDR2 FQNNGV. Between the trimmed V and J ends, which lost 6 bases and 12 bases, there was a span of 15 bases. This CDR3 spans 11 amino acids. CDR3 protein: CASRPEGAMYF. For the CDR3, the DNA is TGTGCCAGCAGACCCGAAGGGGCCATGTACTTC.

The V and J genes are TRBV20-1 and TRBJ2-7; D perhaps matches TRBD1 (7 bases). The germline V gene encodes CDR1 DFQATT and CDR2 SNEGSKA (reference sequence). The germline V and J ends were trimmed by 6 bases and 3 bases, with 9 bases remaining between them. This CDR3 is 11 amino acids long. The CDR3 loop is CSARDSYEQYF. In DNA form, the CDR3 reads TGCAGTGCGCGGGACAGCTACGAGCAGTACTTC.

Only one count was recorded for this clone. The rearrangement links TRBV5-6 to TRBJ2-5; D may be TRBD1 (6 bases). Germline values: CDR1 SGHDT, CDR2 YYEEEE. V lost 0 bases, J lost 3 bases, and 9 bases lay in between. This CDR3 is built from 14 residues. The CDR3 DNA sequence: TGTGCCAGCAGCTTGGGACAGGTAAAAGAGACCCAGTACTTC. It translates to CASSLGQVKETQYF.

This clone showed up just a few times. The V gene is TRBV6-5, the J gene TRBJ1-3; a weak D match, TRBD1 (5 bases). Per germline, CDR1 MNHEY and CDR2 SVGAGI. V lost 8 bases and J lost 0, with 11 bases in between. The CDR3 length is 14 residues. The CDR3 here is CASFGANSGNTIYF. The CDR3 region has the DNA TGTGCCAGCTTCGGGGCAAACTCTGGAAACACCATATATTTT.

CDR3 in DNA: TGTGCCAGCTCACCTTTGGGACAGATGAACACTGAAGCTTTCTTT. It encodes CASSPLGQMNTEAFF. This sequence joins TRBV18 and TRBJ1-1; TRBD1 aligns across 7 bases. CDR3 length: 15 residues. V trimming: 3 bases; J trimming: 0 bases; junction bases outside the gene matches: 4. Germline CDR1 and CDR2: KGHSH and LQKENI. The variable domain in full, with the rest retrieved from reference TRBV18 and TRBJ1-1, is NAGVMQNPRHLVRRRGQEARLRCSPMKGHSHVYWYRQLPEEGLKFMVYLQKENIIDESGMPKERFSAEFPKEGPSILRIQQVVRGDSAAYFCASSPLGQMNTEAFFGQGTRLTVV.

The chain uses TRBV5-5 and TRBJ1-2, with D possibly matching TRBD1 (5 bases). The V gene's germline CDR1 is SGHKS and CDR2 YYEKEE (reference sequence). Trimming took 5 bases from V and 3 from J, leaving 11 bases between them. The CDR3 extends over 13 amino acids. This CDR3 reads CASRVGGDYGYTF. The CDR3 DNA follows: TGTGCCAGCAGGGTGGGAGGGGACTATGGCTACACCTTC.

This CDR3 reads CASSEYQGLSSNQPQHF. The CDR3 region has the DNA TGTGCCAGCAGTGAGTACCAGGGGTTGAGCAGCAATCAGCCCCAGCATTTT. The chain carries TRBV2 and TRBJ1-5, with a weak D call TRBD1 (6 bases). The germline CDR1 and CDR2 sequences are SNHLY and FYNNEI. V was cut by 3 bases and J by 1 base, with 16 bases left in between. The CDR3 has 17 amino acids.

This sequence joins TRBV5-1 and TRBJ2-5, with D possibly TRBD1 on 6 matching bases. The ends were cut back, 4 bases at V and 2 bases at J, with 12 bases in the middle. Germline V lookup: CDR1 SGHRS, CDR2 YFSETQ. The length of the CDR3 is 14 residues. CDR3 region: CASSDPGAQETQYF. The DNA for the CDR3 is TGCGCCAGCAGCGACCCAGGGGCACAAGAGACCCAGTACTTC.

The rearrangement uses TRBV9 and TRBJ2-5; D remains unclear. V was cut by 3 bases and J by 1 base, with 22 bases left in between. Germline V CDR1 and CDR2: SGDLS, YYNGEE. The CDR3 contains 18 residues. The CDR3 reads CASSGGGALLGPQETQYF. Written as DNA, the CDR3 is TGTGCCAGCAGCGGAGGCGGAGCCCTACTTGGCCCCCAAGAGACCCAGTACTTC.

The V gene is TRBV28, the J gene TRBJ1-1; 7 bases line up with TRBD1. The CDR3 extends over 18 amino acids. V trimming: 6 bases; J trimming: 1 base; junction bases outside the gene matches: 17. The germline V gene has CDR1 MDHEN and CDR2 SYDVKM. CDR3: CASSLLQRGPLANTEAFF. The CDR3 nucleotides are TGTGCCAGCAGCTTGCTTCAGAGGGGGCCGCTAGCGAACACTGAAGCTTTCTTT.

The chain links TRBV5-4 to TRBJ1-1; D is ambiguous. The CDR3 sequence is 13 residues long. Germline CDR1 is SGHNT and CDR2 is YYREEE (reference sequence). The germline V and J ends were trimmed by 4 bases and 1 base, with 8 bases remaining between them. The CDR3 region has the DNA TGTGCCAGCAGCAGGGAGGGGAACACTGAAGCTTTCTTT. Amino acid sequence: CASSREGNTEAFF.